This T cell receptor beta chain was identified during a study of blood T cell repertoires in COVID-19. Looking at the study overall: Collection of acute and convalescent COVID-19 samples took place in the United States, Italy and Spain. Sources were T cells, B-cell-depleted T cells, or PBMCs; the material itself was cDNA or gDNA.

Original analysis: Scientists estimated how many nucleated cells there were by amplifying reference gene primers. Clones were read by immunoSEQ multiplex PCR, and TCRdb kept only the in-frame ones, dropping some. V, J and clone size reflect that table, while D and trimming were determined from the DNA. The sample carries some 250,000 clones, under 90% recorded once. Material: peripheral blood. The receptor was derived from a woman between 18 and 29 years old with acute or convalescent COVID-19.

CDR3: CASSREAAGAFYEQYF. The DNA of the CDR3 is TGTGCCAGCAGCCGCGAGGCCGCGGGAGCGTTTTACGAGCAGTACTTC. The J gene is TRBJ2-7, the V gene TRBV7-2; TRBD2 agrees at 7 bases. There are 16 residues in the CDR3. The V segment lost 5 bases and the J segment 4 bases; nucleotides outside the gene matches: 14. Germline V gene lookup returns CDR1 SGHTA and CDR2 FQGNSA.